This is a list of T cell receptor beta chains from one sample in a study of T-cell reconstitution after alpha-beta-depleted transplantation in children. One entry per CDR3 protein results from TCRdb running MiXCR on the PCR reads. The sample includes over 550,000 distinct CDR3 sequences, about 10% of them seen just once. Sequencing was performed on PBMCs from the stem cell graft donor, taken from the stem cell graft. The receptors stem from a human donor who donated a stem cell graft to a child with acute myeloid leukemia. Both conserved end residues are part of each CDR3. For some rows the clone size is stated as once, few or many, or as a class when expanded; others skip it.

CDR3 protein: CASSLSGRIFHEQYF
J gene: TRBJ2-7
clone size: .
V gene: TRBV12-3/TRBV12-4

CDR3 protein: CASSLSARWEETQYF
J gene: TRBJ2-5
clone size: .
V gene: TRBV27

CDR3 protein: CASNGVGGYEQYF
J gene: TRBJ2-7
clone size: .
V gene: TRBV19

CDR3 protein: CATSDVRDPRGEQYF
J gene: TRBJ2-7
clone size: .
V gene: TRBV24-1

CDR3 protein: CSARAEGNTYEQYF
J gene: TRBJ2-7
clone size: few
V gene: TRBV20-1

CDR3 protein: CASHETSGSTGELFF
J gene: TRBJ2-2
clone size: many
V gene: TRBV2

CDR3 protein: CSARDEGTDTQYF
J gene: TRBJ2-3
clone size: many
V gene: TRBV20-1

CDR3 protein: CASSYLAGTGELFF
J gene: TRBJ2-2
clone size: few
V gene: TRBV7-2

CDR3 protein: CASSLATGMNTEAFF
J gene: TRBJ1-1
clone size: few
V gene: TRBV7-9

CDR3 protein: CASSPGTPDTGELFF
J gene: TRBJ2-2
clone size: .
V gene: TRBV18

CDR3 protein: CSAPTSGRGNEQFF
J gene: TRBJ2-1
clone size: .
V gene: TRBV20-1

CDR3 protein: CASSSGLAKDTQYF
J gene: TRBJ2-3
clone size: many
V gene: TRBV7-2

CDR3 protein: CASSLTDRALNTGELFF
J gene: TRBJ2-2
clone size: .
V gene: TRBV4-1

CDR3 protein: CSAYEDTQYF
J gene: TRBJ2-3
clone size: many
V gene: TRBV29-1

CDR3 protein: CSAPKIVGGLGEQYF
J gene: TRBJ2-7
clone size: .
V gene: TRBV20-1

CDR3 protein: CASQTMGVNSPLHF
J gene: TRBJ1-6
clone size: .
V gene: TRBV27

CDR3 protein: CASSSPGTSPNEQFF
J gene: TRBJ2-1
clone size: .
V gene: TRBV7-3

CDR3 protein: CASRATGSGEQYF
J gene: TRBJ2-7
clone size: many
V gene: TRBV12-3/TRBV12-4

CDR3 protein: CSARALGVVGELFF
J gene: TRBJ2-2
clone size: few
V gene: TRBV20-1

CDR3 protein: CAWRSYEQYF
J gene: TRBJ2-7
clone size: .
V gene: TRBV30

CDR3 protein: CSARSSTEAFF
J gene: TRBJ1-1
clone size: .
V gene: TRBV20-1

CDR3 protein: CASSLVSGARKAGELFF
J gene: TRBJ2-2
clone size: few
V gene: TRBV5-6

CDR3 protein: CASSATSGSETQYF
J gene: TRBJ2-5
clone size: .
V gene: TRBV4-2

CDR3 protein: CASSSRGTGGETQYF
J gene: TRBJ2-5
clone size: .
V gene: TRBV7-2

CDR3 protein: CASSRSSPYEQYF
J gene: TRBJ2-7
clone size: few
V gene: TRBV3-1

CDR3 protein: CSVTEWTGDEQFF
J gene: TRBJ2-1
clone size: many
V gene: TRBV29-1

CDR3 protein: CASSFSGVGNTEAFF
J gene: TRBJ1-1
clone size: few
V gene: TRBV11-3

CDR3 protein: CSVEGQGIRNIQYF
J gene: TRBJ2-4
clone size: many
V gene: TRBV29-1

CDR3 protein: CASSRGDSLSDEQFF
J gene: TRBJ2-1
clone size: many
V gene: TRBV4-3

CDR3 protein: CAWSVRGRNEKLFF
J gene: TRBJ1-4
clone size: .
V gene: TRBV30

CDR3 protein: CASSLSWREQYF
J gene: TRBJ2-7
clone size: few
V gene: TRBV12-3/TRBV12-4

CDR3 protein: CASSYRLAIYTDTQYF
J gene: TRBJ2-3
clone size: .
V gene: TRBV7-9

CDR3 protein: CSASQGAKEQYF
J gene: TRBJ2-7
clone size: many
V gene: TRBV20-1

CDR3 protein: CAWRAGANVLTF
J gene: TRBJ2-6
clone size: few
V gene: TRBV30

CDR3 protein: CASSARINYEQYF
J gene: TRBJ2-7
clone size: few
V gene: TRBV25-1

CDR3 protein: CASSPSRGRDEQFF
J gene: TRBJ2-1
clone size: .
V gene: TRBV5-1

CDR3 protein: CASRLPAEAFF
J gene: TRBJ1-1
clone size: .
V gene: TRBV7-9

CDR3 protein: CASSQDSSGSTEAFF
J gene: TRBJ1-1
clone size: many
V gene: TRBV4-3

CDR3 protein: CSATDGSQETQYF
J gene: TRBJ2-5
clone size: .
V gene: TRBV20-1

CDR3 protein: CASSQESGRRSYNEQFF
J gene: TRBJ2-1
clone size: many
V gene: TRBV4-2

CDR3 protein: CATSRDMYSGNTIYF
J gene: TRBJ1-3
clone size: .
V gene: TRBV15

CDR3 protein: CASCRGHSYEQYF
J gene: TRBJ2-7
clone size: .
V gene: TRBV5-1